The 16 T cell receptor beta chains reported below all come from one sample, sequenced in a study of PD-L1 blockade in urothelial cancer. Generated by immunoSEQ multiplex PCR, the TCRdb table keeps only in-frame clones and is missing some. Seen here are 80,000 to 100,000 clones, roughly 82% observed once, and the top ten hold more than 8%. The sample here was PBMCs, taken around atezolizumab (anti-PD-L1) treatment. Receptor source: a man aged 70-80 years with urothelial cancer.

In nucleotides, the CDR3 is TGTGCCAGCAGCTTAAACACGGGAAACTACGAGCAGTACTTC. It specifies CASSLNTGNYEQYF. The chain combines TRBV7-9 with TRBJ2-7; D possibly corresponds to TRBD2 (5 bases). There are 14 residues in the CDR3. Germline V gives CDR1 SEHNR, CDR2 FQNEAQ (reference sequence). V was clipped by 2 bases and J by 3 bases, with 11 bases between them.

The chain joins TRBV27 to TRBJ2-2; D is possibly TRBD2 (5 bases). CDR3 length: 13 amino acids. Germline lookup yields CDR1 MNHEY and CDR2 SMNVEV (reference sequence). Trimming removed 8 bases from V and 6 bases from J, with 13 bases in between. CDR3: CASRRTRAGELFF. CDR3 bases: TGTGCCAGCCGGAGAACTAGGGCCGGGGAGCTGTTTTTT.

This rearrangement joins TRBV9 to TRBJ2-7; D is uncertain. Germline V gene sequence: CDR1 SGDLS, CDR2 YYNGEE. This CDR3 spans 13 amino acids. Deletions cut 5 bases from V and 0 bases from J, with 9 bases between. The CDR3 bases are TGTGCCAGCAGGGCAACCCGCTCCTACGAGCAGTACTTC. Translating it yields CASRATRSYEQYF.

The genes are TRBV18 and TRBJ1-1; tentatively, D is TRBD1 (5 bases). V dropped 6 bases and J dropped 3 bases, with 11 bases sitting between them. The CDR3 runs to 13 residues. CDR1 and CDR2 (germline): KGHSH, LQKENI. The CDR3 region is CASSRGSDTEAFF. CDR3 nucleotide sequence: TGTGCCAGCTCGCGGGGGAGTGACACTGAAGCTTTCTTT.

This clone showed up just a few times. CDR3 region: CASSLGQGVATNEKLFF. CDR3 nucleotides: TGTGCCAGCAGCTTGGGTCAGGGGGTTGCAACTAATGAAAAACTGTTTTTT. The gene calls are TRBV5-6 and TRBJ1-4, with TRBD1 identical over 7 bases. The CDR3 has 17 residues. The V segment lost 0 bases and the J segment 0 bases; nucleotides outside the gene matches: 5. Germline assignment: CDR1 SGHDT and CDR2 YYEEEE.

The rearrangement links TRBV27 to TRBJ2-7; 8 nucleotides align to TRBD1. The trim removed 8 bases at V and 11 bases at J, leaving 11 bases unmatched. Germline loops: CDR1 MNHEY, CDR2 SMNVEV (reference sequence). The CDR3 is 12 amino acids. CDR3 in DNA: TGTGCCAGCGGACCGACAGGGGAGTTCGAGTACTTC. As protein: CASGPTGEFEYF.

This clone showed up just a few times. The chain recombines TRBV19 with TRBJ2-7; possible D gene TRBD1, 5 bases. V gave up 4 bases and J gave up 4 bases, with 14 bases separating them. CDR3 length: 14 amino acids. CDR1 LNHDA and CDR2 SQIVND come from the germline V gene (reference sequence). The CDR3 spells CASSKGKGMYEQYF. The CDR3 coding sequence is TGTGCCAGTAGTAAGGGGAAGGGTATGTACGAGCAGTACTTC.

This clone was recorded a few times. The CDR3 is CASSTGQGRNTIYF. For the CDR3, the DNA is TGTGCCAGCAGCACGGGACAGGGAAGAAACACCATATATTTT. The chain couples TRBV5-4 to TRBJ1-3; 9 nucleotides agree with TRBD1. V shed 4 bases and J 5 bases; nucleotides not matched to a gene: 4. The CDR3 length is 14 residues. The V gene's germline CDR1 is SGHNT and CDR2 YYREEE (reference sequence).

The genes are TRBV27 and TRBJ1-1; TRBD1 is a possible D gene (5 bases). Deletions cut 2 bases from V and 1 base from J, with 8 bases between. Germline V gene data show CDR1 as MNHEY and CDR2 as SMNVEV (reference sequence). This CDR3 spans 14 amino acids. CDR3 bases: TGTGCCAGCAGTTTACGGCAGGGGAACACTGAAGCTTTCTTT. Translated, it gives CASSLRQGNTEAFF.

The CDR3 DNA sequence: TGTGCCAGCAGCCGGGGGACTAGCGGGAGGAAGGCCTACAATGAGCAGTTCTTC. Translation: CASSRGTSGRKAYNEQFF. The rearrangement links TRBV5-6 to TRBJ2-1, with 15 bases aligning to TRBD2. V was clipped by 4 bases and J by 2 bases; unmatched bases: 7. The CDR3 spans 18 residues. From germline, CDR1 is SGHDT and CDR2 YYEEEE.

V gene TRBV2 combines with J gene TRBJ2-6; 7 bases are a match to TRBD1. The trim removed 7 bases at V and 0 bases at J, leaving 9 bases unmatched. The germline V gene encodes CDR1 SNHLY and CDR2 FYNNEI. The CDR3 extends over 17 amino acids. CDR3 DNA: TGTGCCAGCATTTTCCCGGGACAGATCTCTGGGGCCAACGTCCTGACTTTC. This sequence encodes CASIFPGQISGANVLTF. Full variable domain (remainder filled in from reference TRBV2 and TRBJ2-6): EPEVTQTPSHQVTQMGQEVILRCVPISNHLYFYWYRQILGQKVEFLVSFYNNEISEKSEIFDDQFSVERPDGSNFTLKIRSTKLEDSAMYFCASIFPGQISGANVLTFGAGSRLTVL.

The chain combines TRBV19 with TRBJ2-7; tentatively, D is TRBD2 (6 bases). Germline V gives CDR1 LNHDA, CDR2 SQIVND (reference sequence). Trimming cost V 3 bases and J 4 bases, with 13 bases left between them. This CDR3 comprises 14 residues. The CDR3 sequence is CASSIGRREYEQYF. The CDR3 DNA follows: TGTGCCAGTAGTATCGGCCGGAGGGAATACGAGCAGTACTTC.

The chain joins TRBV7-2 to TRBJ2-2; TRBD2 is a possible D gene (5 bases). The CDR3 sequence is 17 residues long. The germline V and J ends were trimmed by 2 bases and 2 bases, with 15 bases remaining between them. The germline V gene has CDR1 SGHTA and CDR2 FQGNSA. Here the CDR3 DNA reads TGTGCCAGCAGCTTACGACGTTCTGGACTTAACACCGGGGAGCTGTTTTTT. Its protein product is CASSLRRSGLNTGELFF.

The chain employs TRBV4-3 and TRBJ2-3, with 9 bases aligning to TRBD1. Germline values: CDR1 LGHNA, CDR2 YSLEER. The V gene end was trimmed by 1 base and the J gene end by 6 bases; junction bases not matched to a gene: 2. CDR3 length: 14 residues. CDR3 in DNA: TGCGCCAGCAGCCAAGGGACAGGGGTTGATACGCAGTATTTT. Protein: CASSQGTGVDTQYF.

The rearrangement links TRBV11-3 to TRBJ2-3; 7 nucleotides agree with TRBD1. With V trimmed by 2 bases and J by 2 bases, 4 bases remained unmatched. Germline V gives CDR1 SGHNT, CDR2 YENEEA. This CDR3 contains 15 residues. CDR3 sequence: CASSLRTGLTDTQYF. For the CDR3, the DNA is TGTGCCAGCAGCTTACGGACAGGCCTCACAGATACGCAGTATTTT.

V and J are TRBV5-1 and TRBJ2-6; 11 bases match TRBD1. The V segment lost 3 bases and the J segment 4 bases; nucleotides outside the gene matches: 9. Germline CDR1 reads SGHRS; CDR2 reads YFSETQ. The CDR3 runs 18 residues. The CDR3, as DNA: TGCGCCAGCAGCTGGGGGACAGGGGGAAACTCAGGGGCCAACGTCCTGACTTTC. It yields the protein CASSWGTGGNSGANVLTF.